This record looks at one TCR beta chain sequence and its context. The data stem from a study of blood T cell repertoires in COVID-19. Study-level information: Sites across the United States, Italy and Spain contributed samples from acute and convalescent COVID-19.

This CDR3 is built from 16 residues. CDR1 is KGHSH and CDR2 is LQKENI in the germline V gene. Trimming removed 3 bases from V and 2 bases from J; junction bases left unmatched: 4. Original processing methods: Reference gene primer amplification gave estimated nucleated cell counts. The method was immunoSEQ multiplex PCR; TCRdb's version includes in-frame clones alone and lacks a portion of them. V and J calls and clone size are those listed in that table; D and trimming were worked out from the DNA. The sample includes 55,000 to 85,000 clones, around 88% of them seen just once. What was sequenced was peripheral blood. The sequence was obtained from a human donor in a cohort sampled during active COVID-19. The genes are TRBV18 and TRBJ2-3; 11 bases line up with TRBD2. CDR3: CASSPGTSGPTDTQYF. In DNA form, the CDR3 reads TGTGCCAGCTCACCGGGGACTAGCGGACCCACAGATACGCAGTATTTT. Combining the CDR3 with reference TRBV18 and TRBJ2-3 gives the whole variable domain NAGVMQNPRHLVRRRGQEARLRCSPMKGHSHVYWYRQLPEEGLKFMVYLQKENIIDESGMPKERFSAEFPKEGPSILRIQQVVRGDSAAYFCASSPGTSGPTDTQYFGPGTRLTVL.